This TCR beta chain was recovered during a study of T-cell reconstitution after alpha-beta-depleted transplantation in children. This CDR3 has 17 amino acids. CDR1 MGHRA and CDR2 YSYEKL come from the germline V gene. V lost 3 bases and J lost 4; bases outside the gene matches: 10. A library of TCRbeta sequences, prepared with unique molecular identifiers, was generated. From the PCR reads, TCRdb called clonotypes with MiXCR, one entry per CDR3 protein. In the table there are approximately 510,000 distinct CDR3 sequences, around 18% of which are singletons. This clonotype was picked up a small number of times.

The sequence came from a human donor who donated a stem cell graft to a child with acute lymphoblastic leukemia. The rearrangement uses TRBV4-1 and TRBJ1-2, with 11 bases aligning to TRBD1. The material sequenced was PBMCs from the stem cell graft donor, taken from the stem cell graft. CDR3 region: CASSQGPPGQGVYGYTF. DNA for the CDR3: TGCGCCAGCAGCCAGGGACCACCGGGACAGGGGGTCTATGGCTACACCTTC.